One sample yielded the 12 T cell receptor beta chains listed below, sequenced in a study of cytomegalovirus exposure and HLA in healthy donors (dated by TCRdb to the late 2010s). Library prep was done by the immunoSEQ multiplex PCR assay. For the multiplex PCR, a mixture combining 60 forward primers for TCR Vbeta segments and 13 reverse primers for TCR Jbeta segments was used. As stored in TCRdb, this immuneACCESS dataset retains in-frame rearrangements with V and J assigned. A fraction of the clones does not appear; measured against another copy, unresolved V genes explain less than half of the discrepancy, and the remainder lacks a known reason. This sample has about 91,000 clones in its table, and roughly 67% of those were observed once. The ten largest make up 2.3% of the sample. The specimen was PBMCs. Receptors were obtained from a human donor in good health.

The rearrangement links TRBV11-2 to TRBJ2-1, with a weak D call TRBD2 (6 bases). The germline V gene encodes CDR1 SGHAT and CDR2 FQNNGV. The CDR3 spans 15 residues. Trimming removed 4 bases at V and 2 bases at J, with 12 bases between. For the CDR3, the DNA is TGTGCCAGCAGCTCCAAGGGACTGGCCTACAATGAGCAGTTCTTC. This gives the protein CASSSKGLAYNEQFF.

This clone was picked up a small number of times. J is TRBJ1-6 and V is TRBV7-9, with D possibly being TRBD1 (6 bases). The V end lost 6 bases, the J end lost 0 bases, and 9 bases lay between the germline ends. The CDR3 loop spans 15 amino acids. The germline V gene encodes CDR1 SEHNR and CDR2 FQNEAQ (reference sequence). In DNA form, the CDR3 reads TGTGCCAGCAGACAGGGAAGCTCCTATAATTCACCCCTCCACTTT. This encodes CASRQGSSYNSPLHF. The full variable domain, in which reference TRBV7-9 and TRBJ1-6 provide the parts outside the CDR3, is DTGVSQNPRHKITKRGQNVTFRCDPISEHNRLYWYRQTLGQGPEFLTYFQNEAQLEKSRLLSDRFSAERPKGSFSTLEIQRTEQGDSAMYLCASRQGSSYNSPLHFGNGTRLTVT.

The gene calls are TRBV7-2 and TRBJ2-5; D is perhaps TRBD2 (6 bases). CDR3 length: 16 residues. Germline V gives CDR1 SGHTA, CDR2 FQGNSA. V was pared by 1 base and J by 5 bases, with 17 bases between. The CDR3 loop is CASSLGPRTGRETQYF. The CDR3, as DNA: TGTGCCAGCAGCTTAGGCCCCAGAACTGGGAGGGAGACCCAGTACTTC.

This chain connects TRBV19 to TRBJ1-2, with D possibly matching TRBD1 (6 bases). Germline-derived CDR1 and CDR2 are LNHDA and SQIVND (reference sequence). V shed 10 bases and J shed 0 bases, with 12 bases lying between them. The CDR3 is 13 residues long. The CDR3 bases are TGTGCCACCGGGACACGCTCTAACTATGGCTACACCTTC. The encoded protein is CATGTRSNYGYTF.

The rearrangement links TRBV30 to TRBJ2-3; a weak D match, TRBD2 (5 bases). The CDR3 contains 13 residues. V was trimmed by 0 bases and J by 8 bases, leaving 12 bases between them. From germline, CDR1 is GTSNPN and CDR2 SVGIG (reference sequence). As DNA, the CDR3 is TGTGCCTGGAGTGTATCCGGCGAGGGTACGCAGTATTTT. Protein product: CAWSVSGEGTQYF.

This clone showed up just a few times. CDR3 amino acids: CASRTQGGNQPQHF. CDR3 nucleotide sequence: TGTGCCAGCCGGACTCAGGGGGGCAATCAGCCCCAGCATTTT. The V call is TRBV6-5, the J call TRBJ1-5; 7 nucleotides align to TRBD1. The germline CDR1 and CDR2 sequences are MNHEY and SVGAGI. J was trimmed by 2 bases and V by 8 bases; bases with no gene match: 6. The CDR3 is 14 residues long.

In this sample, this clone turned up a few times. The rearrangement links TRBV6-5 to TRBJ1-2; 11 nucleotides align to TRBD1. This CDR3 comprises 15 residues. Looked up from germline, CDR1 is MNHEY and CDR2 is SVGAGI. J was trimmed by 7 bases and V by 6 bases; bases with no gene match: 10. The CDR3 DNA reads TGTGCCAGCAGGAAGAACCGGGACAGGGGGTCTGGCTACACCTTC. Translating gives CASRKNRDRGSGYTF.

The gene calls are TRBV2 and TRBJ1-2; D might be TRBD1 (5 bases). The V end was cut by 5 bases, the J end by 4 bases, with 14 bases between. CDR3 length equals 14 residues. Germline CDR1 reads SNHLY; CDR2 reads FYNNEI. For the CDR3, the DNA is TGTGCCAGCAGTTCGGGACTGCCGACCTATGGCTACACCTTC. Residues: CASSSGLPTYGYTF.

In this sample, this clone turned up a few times. The rearrangement uses TRBV7-2 and TRBJ2-2; 10 bases are shared with TRBD1. Unmatched junction bases numbered 6, after V lost 5 bases and J lost 9 bases. Germline V gives CDR1 SGHTA, CDR2 FQGNSA. This CDR3 is built from 14 residues. The CDR3 sequence: CASSLGQGDRELFF. The CDR3 DNA reads TGTGCCAGCAGCCTCGGACAGGGGGACCGGGAGCTGTTTTTT.

The chain combines TRBV25-1 with TRBJ1-2; 9 bases agree with TRBD1. V gave up 4 bases and J gave up 4 bases; unmatched junction bases: 7. Germline-derived CDR1 and CDR2 are MGHDK and SYGVNS. The CDR3 contains 15 residues. CDR3 region: CASSATGGAAYGYTF. The CDR3 bases are TGTGCCAGCAGTGCCACAGGGGGCGCGGCCTATGGCTACACCTTC.

The chain recombines TRBV2 with TRBJ1-2, with TRBD1 matching 7 bases. This CDR3 is built from 14 residues. V was pared by 1 base and J by 4 bases, with 3 bases of the junction left unmatched. Per germline, CDR1 SNHLY and CDR2 FYNNEI. In DNA, the CDR3 is TGTGCCAGCAGTGAAGTGGCAGGGGGCTATGGCTACACCTTC. The encoded protein is CASSEVAGGYGYTF.

This clone has a handful of counts. The sample carries other DNA sequences with the same CDR3. V gene TRBV7-2 combines with J gene TRBJ1-2; D might be TRBD1 (5 bases). This CDR3 comprises 12 residues. The germline V and J ends were trimmed by 5 bases and 8 bases, with 12 bases remaining between them. The V gene's germline CDR1 is SGHTA and CDR2 FQGNSA. Here the CDR3 reads CASSPGRGGYTF. As DNA, the CDR3 is TGTGCCAGCAGCCCGGGGAGGGGAGGCTACACCTTC.